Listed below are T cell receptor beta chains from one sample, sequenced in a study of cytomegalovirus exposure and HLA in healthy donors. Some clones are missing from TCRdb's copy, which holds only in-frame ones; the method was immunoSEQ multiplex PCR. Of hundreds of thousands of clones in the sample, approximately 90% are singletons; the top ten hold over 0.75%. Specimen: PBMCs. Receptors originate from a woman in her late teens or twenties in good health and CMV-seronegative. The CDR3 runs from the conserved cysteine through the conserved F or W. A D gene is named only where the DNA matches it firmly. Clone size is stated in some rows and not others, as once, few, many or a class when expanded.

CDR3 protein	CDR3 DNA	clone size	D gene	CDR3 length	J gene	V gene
CASSVESGSYEQYF	TGTGCCAGCAGCGTAGAATCCGGCTCCTACGAGCAGTACTTC	NA	NA	14	TRBJ2-7	TRBV9
CASSEQPEQFF	TGTGCCAGCAGCGAACAGCCTGAGCAGTTCTTC	NA	NA	11	TRBJ2-1	TRBV7-9
CASSSLLAGRNEQFF	TGTGCCAGCAGCTCTCTACTAGCGGGGCGCAATGAGCAGTTCTTC	NA	TRBD2	15	TRBJ2-1	TRBV11-2
CASSLYSGANTEAFF	TGTGCCAGCAGTTTATATTCAGGGGCGAACACTGAAGCTTTCTTT	NA	NA	15	TRBJ1-1	TRBV27
CASSPWTGEETQYF	TGTGCCAGCTCACCCTGGACAGGGGAAGAGACCCAGTACTTC	NA	TRBD1	14	TRBJ2-5	TRBV18
CASSLSGSNYGYTF	TGTGCCAGCAGTTTGTCGGGATCTAACTATGGCTACACCTTC	NA	NA	14	TRBJ1-2	TRBV27
CASSDPQGGSGATNEKLFF	TGTGCCAGCAGCGACCCTCAGGGGGGCTCCGGAGCAACTAATGAAAAACTGTTTTTT	NA	TRBD1	19	TRBJ1-4	TRBV9
CASSPSSAGTYEQYF	TGCGCCAGCAGCCCTTCTAGCGCAGGCACCTACGAGCAGTACTTC	few	NA	15	TRBJ2-7	TRBV4-1
CASSLDRVSYEQYF	TGTGCCAGCAGTTTAGACAGGGTGTCCTACGAGCAGTACTTC	NA	TRBD1	14	TRBJ2-7	TRBV27
CASSTLLAGSSYEQYF	TGTGCCAGCAGCACTCTGCTAGCGGGAAGCTCCTACGAGCAGTACTTC	few	TRBD2	16	TRBJ2-7	TRBV7-9
CASTAGGPVKSEQYF	TGTGCCAGCACAGCGGGAGGGCCGGTAAAATCCGAGCAGTACTTC	NA	TRBD2	15	TRBJ2-7	TRBV27
CASSDRLGDYGYTF	TGTGCCAGCAGTGACCGGCTCGGAGACTATGGCTACACCTTC	NA	NA	14	TRBJ1-2	TRBV2
CASRNRWVRDYGNTIYF	TGTGCCAGCAGAAATCGGTGGGTCAGGGACTATGGAAACACCATATATTTT	NA	NA	17	TRBJ1-3	TRBV28
CASSENQYPREAFF	TGTGCCAGCAGTGAAAACCAGTATCCTAGGGAAGCTTTCTTT	NA	NA	14	TRBJ1-1	TRBV6-1
CASSSGQGRYYEQYF	TGTGCCAGCAGTTCTGGACAGGGGCGGTACTACGAGCAGTACTTC	NA	TRBD1	15	TRBJ2-7	TRBV27
CASSVDPNRGWGDTQYF	TGTGCCAGCAGCGTGGACCCAAACAGGGGCTGGGGGGATACGCAGTATTTT	NA	TRBD1	17	TRBJ2-3	TRBV9
CASSPRITEYQETQYF	TGCGCCAGCAGCCCCAGGATCACAGAGTACCAAGAGACCCAGTACTTC	NA	NA	16	TRBJ2-5	TRBV4-1
CASSPLAGSADTQYF	TGTGCCAGCAGCCCCCTAGCGGGCTCAGCAGATACGCAGTATTTT	NA	TRBD2	15	TRBJ2-3	TRBV7-3
CASSFLAGDYEQYF	NA	NA	NA	14	TRBJ2-7	TRBV28
CASSPRFGAGGSEAFF	TGCGCCAGCAGCCCAAGATTCGGGGCAGGAGGGTCTGAAGCTTTCTTT	NA	NA	16	TRBJ1-1	TRBV4-1
CASTGILSGANVLTF	TGTGCCAGTACAGGGATACTCTCTGGGGCCAACGTCCTGACTTTC	NA	NA	15	TRBJ2-6	TRBV19
CASSARLAALQETQYF	TGTGCCAGCAGCGCACGATTAGCGGCTCTTCAAGAGACCCAGTACTTC	NA	NA	16	TRBJ2-5	TRBV9
CAYTWGEAGVGTQYF	TGTGCCTACACCTGGGGGGAGGCGGGCGTGGGTACGCAGTATTTT	NA	NA	15	TRBJ2-3	TRBV30
CSVDTGNTGELFF	TGCAGCGTTGACACAGGGAACACCGGGGAGCTGTTTTTT	NA	NA	13	TRBJ2-2	TRBV29-1
CAWSSTGQGDSGANVLTF	TGTGCCTGGAGCAGCACCGGACAGGGGGACTCTGGGGCCAACGTCCTGACTTTC	NA	TRBD1	18	TRBJ2-6	TRBV30
CASSRQGTYEQYF	TGTGCCAGTTCCCGACAGGGTACCTACGAGCAGTACTTC	NA	TRBD1	13	TRBJ2-7	TRBV19
CASSEALGAGGYNEQFF	TGTGCCAGCAGTGAAGCGCTCGGAGCGGGGGGCTACAATGAGCAGTTCTTC	once	TRBD2	17	TRBJ2-1	TRBV6-1
CASSEWRTGSSTDTQYF	TGCGCCAGCAGTGAGTGGAGGACAGGGAGTTCGACAGATACGCAGTATTTT	NA	TRBD1	17	TRBJ2-3	TRBV10-2
CASSELGAPLNTEAFF	TGTGCCAGCAGCGAATTGGGCGCTCCCCTGAACACTGAAGCTTTCTTT	NA	NA	16	TRBJ1-1	TRBV6-1
CASSPLVERNQPQHF	TGTGCCAGCAGTCCCCTGGTCGAGCGCAATCAGCCCCAGCATTTT	NA	NA	15	TRBJ1-5	TRBV27
CASSLSGKVTDTQYF	TGTGCCAGCAGCTTAAGCGGGAAGGTCACAGATACGCAGTATTTT	NA	TRBD2	15	TRBJ2-3	TRBV7-9
CASSIRTNSGNTIYF	TGTGCCAGTAGTATCCGGACAAACTCTGGAAACACCATATATTTT	few	NA	15	TRBJ1-3	TRBV19
CAITGQGSNGYTF	TGTGCCATCACCGGACAGGGTTCTAATGGCTACACCTTC	NA	TRBD1	13	TRBJ1-2	TRBV10-3
CASLQGHWETQYF	TGTGCCAGCCTGCAGGGGCACTGGGAGACCCAGTACTTC	NA	NA	13	TRBJ2-5	TRBV21-1
CAKKTAKNTEAFF	TGTGCCAAGAAGACAGCAAAGAACACTGAAGCTTTCTTT	once	NA	13	TRBJ1-1	TRBV2
CASMTGRSTEAFF	TGTGCCAGCATGACAGGGAGGTCCACTGAAGCTTTCTTT	NA	TRBD1	13	TRBJ1-1	TRBV6-1
CASRSGTGVYF	TGTGCCAGCAGGTCGGGGACAGGGGTATACTTC	few	TRBD1	11	TRBJ2-7	TRBV2
CASSQATGSGYTF	TGCGCCAGCAGCCAAGCCACAGGGTCCGGCTACACCTTC	few	NA	13	TRBJ1-2	TRBV4-1
CASSEEGAVTEAFF	TGTGCCAGCAGTGAGGAGGGGGCGGTCACTGAAGCTTTCTTT	NA	TRBD1	14	TRBJ1-1	TRBV2
CASSESTAGYGYTF	TGTGCCAGCAGTGAATCAACAGCCGGCTATGGCTACACCTTC	few	NA	14	TRBJ1-2	TRBV25-1
CASSPPGEGGTEAFF	TGTGCCAGCTCACCCCCTGGGGAAGGGGGCACTGAAGCTTTCTTT	NA	NA	15	TRBJ1-1	TRBV18
CASSLAQGNEAFF	TGTGCCAGCAGTTTAGCGCAGGGGAACGAGGCTTTCTTT	NA	NA	13	TRBJ1-1	TRBV28
CASSGGAGGSVSYEQYF	TGCGCCAGCAGCGGAGGAGCGGGCGGGAGTGTCTCCTACGAGCAGTACTTC	NA	TRBD2	17	TRBJ2-7	TRBV5-1
CASSSHPPGTTSTDTQYF	TGTGCCAGCAGTTCGCATCCCCCCGGGACAACTAGCACAGATACGCAGTATTTT	NA	NA	18	TRBJ2-3	TRBV28
CASSLGNTGLNTEAFF	TGTGCCAGCAGCTTAGGAAACACAGGGTTGAACACTGAAGCTTTCTTT	NA	NA	16	TRBJ1-1	TRBV7-9
CASSRKDPRQTGEKLFF	TGTGCCAGCAGCCGCAAGGATCCGAGACAGACGGGTGAAAAACTGTTTTTT	NA	NA	17	TRBJ1-4	TRBV27
CASSAPLAGGYNEQFF	TGTGCCAGCAGCGCCCCTCTAGCGGGAGGGTACAATGAGCAGTTCTTC	NA	TRBD2	16	TRBJ2-1	TRBV5-4
CAWSFYGRANTEAFF	TGTGCCTGGAGTTTTTACGGCAGGGCGAACACTGAAGCTTTCTTT	NA	NA	15	TRBJ1-1	TRBV30
CASSKRETNTGELFF	TGTGCCAGCAGTAAGCGGGAAACGAACACCGGGGAGCTGTTTTTT	NA	TRBD2	15	TRBJ2-2	TRBV9
CASSIWAQDNEQFF	TGCGCCAGCAGCATATGGGCCCAGGACAATGAGCAGTTCTTC	NA	NA	14	TRBJ2-1	TRBV4-1